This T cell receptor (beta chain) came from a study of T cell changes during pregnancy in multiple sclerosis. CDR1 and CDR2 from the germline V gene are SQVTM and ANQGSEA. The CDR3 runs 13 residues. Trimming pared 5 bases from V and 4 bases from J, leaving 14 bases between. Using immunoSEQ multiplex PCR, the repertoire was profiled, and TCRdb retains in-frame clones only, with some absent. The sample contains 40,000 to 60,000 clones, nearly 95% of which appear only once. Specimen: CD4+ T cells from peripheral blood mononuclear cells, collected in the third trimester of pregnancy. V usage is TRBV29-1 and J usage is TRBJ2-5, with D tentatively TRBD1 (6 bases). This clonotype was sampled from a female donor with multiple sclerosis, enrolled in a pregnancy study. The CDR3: CSVLRGTRETQYF. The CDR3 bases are TGCAGCGTTCTCAGGGGAACACGAGAGACCCAGTACTTC.